The rows below give T cell receptor beta chains drawn from one sample of a study of metastatic and nonmetastatic thyroid tumors. TCRdb re-clonotyped the PCR reads through MiXCR. The sample includes approximately 69,000 clones, 13% to 15% seen only once; the top ten take about 6.5%. The sample comprised blood. The receptors derive from a male donor with papillary thyroid cancer or a benign thyroid nodule (not recorded which). Some clones in this sample may be carry-over from other donors' samples. Each CDR3 is given with its conserved first and last residue. D genes are given only for firm matches. The size entry is marked missing in some rows and otherwise reads once, few, many or a size class.

j_call,clone_size,d_call,v_call,cdr3_aa,cdr3_nt
TRBJ2-7,many,.,TRBV7-9,CASSLRDGSGEQYF,TGTGCCAGCAGCTTGAGGGATGGGTCAGGCGAGCAGTACTTC
TRBJ2-1,.,.,TRBV27,CASSSRWVLINNEQFF,TGTGCCAGCAGCTCCCGATGGGTTCTAATAAACAATGAGCAGTTCTTC
TRBJ1-5,few,TRBD1,TRBV27,CASSRGGAGQPQHF,TGTGCCAGCAGCAGAGGGGGCGCGGGACAGCCCCAGCATTTT
TRBJ2-1,many,.,TRBV5-1,CASSLIGNEQFF,TGCGCCAGCAGCTTGATCGGCAATGAGCAGTTCTTC
TRBJ1-1,many,.,TRBV7-6,CASSLEGGPFAEAFF,TGTGCCAGCAGCTTAGAGGGGGGGCCCTTTGCTGAAGCTTTCTTT
TRBJ2-3,.,TRBD2,TRBV11-2,CASSQQGLGSDTQYF,TGTGCCAGCAGCCAACAGGGACTAGGTTCGGATACGCAGTATTTT
TRBJ1-6,many,.,TRBV30,CAWRGLGSPLHF,TGTGCCTGGAGGGGGCTAGGTTCACCCCTCCACTTT
TRBJ2-1,many,.,TRBV20-1,CSARAASSSYNEQFF,TGCAGTGCTAGAGCGGCCTCGAGCTCCTACAATGAGCAGTTCTTC
TRBJ1-4,many,.,TRBV15,CATSRDEGATNEKLFF,TGTGCCACCAGCAGAGATGAAGGGGCGACTAATGAAAAACTGTTTTTT
TRBJ2-7,many,.,TRBV7-8,CASSLKGGRSYEQYF,TGTGCCAGCAGCTTAAAGGGGGGTAGGTCCTACGAGCAGTACTTC
TRBJ2-1,many,.,TRBV20-1,CSASQAVYNEQFF,TGCAGTGCTAGTCAAGCGGTCTACAATGAGCAGTTCTTC
TRBJ2-2,.,TRBD2,TRBV4-2,CASSTRTSGRASGELFF,TGTGCCAGCAGCACCAGGACTAGCGGGAGGGCTTCCGGGGAGCTGTTTTTT
TRBJ2-1,.,.,TRBV6-5,CAISYPDRLGDSYNEQFF,TGTGCCATCAGTTACCCTGACAGGTTGGGAGACTCCTACAATGAGCAGTTCTTC
TRBJ1-5,.,.,TRBV5-1,CASSREGGIGDTQHF,TGCGCCAGCAGCCGGGAGGGGGGCATAGGAGATACTCAGCATTTT
TRBJ2-1,.,TRBD1,TRBV20-1,CSARDQDRVEFF,TGCAGTGCTAGAGATCAGGACAGGGTAGAGTTCTTC
TRBJ2-1,.,TRBD1,TRBV7-6,CASSLRQGTNYNEQFF,TGTGCCAGCAGCCTTAGACAGGGGACAAACTACAATGAGCAGTTCTTC
TRBJ2-7,.,.,TRBV18,CASSSSSYEQYF,TGTGCCAGCTCATCAAGCTCCTACGAGCAGTACTTC
TRBJ2-7,many,.,TRBV7-9,CASSSGLATYEQYF,TGTGCCAGCAGCTCGGGCCTAGCGACCTACGAGCAGTACTTC
TRBJ2-7,many,TRBD2,TRBV6-1,CASSRGTRFEQYF,TGTGCCAGCAGCCGAGGGACTAGATTCGAGCAGTACTTC
TRBJ2-3,many,.,TRBV4-2,CASSQDLLTADTQYF,TGTGCCAGCAGCCAAGACCTACTAACCGCAGATACGCAGTATTTT
TRBJ2-3,many,.,TRBV5-1,CASSLADSTDTQYF,TGCGCCAGCAGCTTGGCAGATAGCACAGATACGCAGTATTTT
TRBJ2-5,.,TRBD2,TRBV5-1,CASSTGNSSAGAQYF,TGCGCCAGCAGCACCGGGAATAGCAGCGCGGGGGCCCAGTACTTC
TRBJ2-1,many,TRBD2,TRBV4-2,CASSPGTSGVYEQFF,TGTGCCAGCAGCCCCGGGACTAGCGGGGTATATGAGCAGTTCTTC
TRBJ2-1,few,TRBD2,TRBV6-2/TRBV6-3,CASSRSPGLAVANEQFF,TGTGCCAGCAGTCGCAGCCCAGGACTAGCGGTAGCCAATGAGCAGTTCTTC
TRBJ1-1,many,.,TRBV25-1,CASSTEVNTEAFF,TGTGCCAGCAGTACCGAAGTGAACACTGAAGCTTTCTTT
TRBJ1-2,many,.,TRBV9,CASSPPQGLLSYGYTF,TGTGCCAGCTCCCCCCCCCAGGGCCTTTTGAGCTATGGCTACACCTTC
TRBJ1-2,.,.,TRBV6-1,CASRRDLGGYTF,TGTGCCAGCAGGCGGGACCTCGGGGGCTACACCTTC
TRBJ1-4,.,TRBD1,TRBV19,CASSIIQGGSEKLFF,TGTGCCAGTAGTATAATCCAGGGGGGGAGTGAAAAACTGTTTTTT
TRBJ1-2,.,TRBD1,TRBV6-2/TRBV6-3,CASRRDSGVYGYTF,TGTGCCAGCAGACGGGACAGTGGTGTCTATGGCTACACCTTC
TRBJ2-7,many,.,TRBV27,CASSLWSQHSYEQYF,TGTGCCAGCAGTTTATGGTCACAACACTCCTACGAGCAGTACTTC
TRBJ2-2,.,.,TRBV3-1,CASSLNQGTGELFF,TGTGCCAGCAGCCTAAATCAGGGGACCGGGGAGCTGTTTTTT
TRBJ1-4,.,.,TRBV9,CASSGGQRNEKLFF,TGTGCCAGCAGCGGAGGACAGCGCAATGAAAAACTGTTTTTT
TRBJ1-6,many,.,TRBV19,CASSIGFNENSPLHF,TGTGCCAGTAGTATAGGCTTCAACGAGAATTCACCCCTCCACTTT
TRBJ1-2,many,TRBD1,TRBV18,CASSPPGTGNYGYTF,TGTGCCAGCTCACCACCCGGGACAGGGAACTATGGCTACACCTTC
TRBJ1-2,.,.,TRBV18,CASSPSATGSYGYTF,TGTGCCAGCTCACCTTCCGCGACAGGCTCCTATGGCTACACCTTC
TRBJ2-7,.,TRBD1,TRBV6-1,CASSEFPQGDSYEQYF,TGTGCCAGCAGTGAATTTCCACAGGGGGACTCCTACGAGCAGTACTTC
TRBJ2-3,.,.,TRBV20-1,CSASGGRVRTDTQYF,TGCAGTGCTAGCGGCGGACGGGTCCGCACAGATACTCAGTATTTT
TRBJ1-2,many,.,TRBV4-3,CASSQEPGDYGYTF,TGCGCCAGCAGCCAAGAGCCGGGAGACTATGGCTACACCTTC
TRBJ2-7,many,.,TRBV11-1,CASSLGAADGRASYEQYF,TGTGCCAGCAGCTTAGGGGCCGCGGACGGAAGGGCGTCCTACGAGCAGTACTTC
TRBJ1-3,many,.,TRBV20-1,CSARDDAGWSGNTIYF,TGCAGTGCTAGAGATGACGCAGGGTGGTCTGGAAACACCATATATTTT
TRBJ2-3,once,TRBD2,TRBV5-1,CSSSSSGASTVTQYF,TGCTCCAGCAGCTCTAGCGGAGCTAGCACAGTTACGCAGTATTTT
TRBJ1-6,many,.,TRBV4-1,CASSLDSFGNSPLHF,TGCGCCAGCAGCCTAGACAGTTTCGGTAATTCACCCCTCCACTTT
TRBJ2-3,.,TRBD2,TRBV6-1,CASTGLAGGGDTQYF,TGTGCCAGCACCGGACTAGCGGGGGGCGGGGATACGCAGTATTTT
TRBJ1-1,many,.,TRBV5-1,CASKQQGWNTEAFF,TGCGCCAGCAAACAACAGGGTTGGAACACTGAAGCTTTCTTT
TRBJ2-7,many,.,TRBV4-1,CASSHFDEQYF,TGCGCCAGCAGCCACTTCGACGAGCAGTACTTC
TRBJ2-7,few,.,TRBV2,CASSPGKGELYEQYF,TGTGCCAGCAGTCCCGGGAAAGGGGAACTCTACGAGCAGTACTTC
TRBJ2-6,many,TRBD2,TRBV6-1,CASSESLAGGTGANVLTF,TGTGCCAGCAGTGAATCCCTAGCGGGAGGGACTGGGGCCAACGTCCTGACTTTC
TRBJ2-1,many,.,TRBV20-1,CSASLGLYNEQFF,TGCAGTGCTAGCCTTGGACTTTACAATGAGCAGTTCTTC
TRBJ2-3,few,.,TRBV24-1,CATSALGWAGTDTQYF,TGTGCCACCAGTGCCCTTGGATGGGCAGGAACAGATACGCAGTATTTT
TRBJ2-7,many,.,TRBV7-7,CASSLGPSYEQYF,TGTGCTAGCAGCCTCGGACCCTCCTACGAGCAGTACTTC
TRBJ2-3,.,TRBD1,TRBV4-2,CASSKTGQGEDTQYF,TGTGCCAGCAGCAAAACGGGACAGGGAGAAGATACGCAGTATTTT
TRBJ1-2,many,TRBD1,TRBV28,CASSFRQGTSVRGYTF,TGTGCCAGCTCCTTCAGACAGGGGACATCGGTGCGTGGCTACACCTTC
TRBJ2-1,many,.,TRBV28,CASSFDRWGEGYNEQFF,TGTGCCAGCAGTTTCGACCGTTGGGGAGAGGGCTACAATGAGCAGTTCTTC
TRBJ1-2,many,TRBD1,TRBV10-3,CAISESGQAGYTF,TGTGCCATCAGTGAGTCGGGACAGGCCGGCTACACCTTC
TRBJ1-6,many,TRBD1,TRBV30,CAWSPESAGGYSPLHF,TGTGCCTGGAGCCCGGAGTCGGCAGGGGGATATTCACCCCTCCACTTT
TRBJ2-7,many,TRBD2,TRBV20-1,CSARDDWRTSGSRPYEQYF,TGCAGTGCTAGAGATGATTGGCGAACTAGCGGGAGTAGACCCTACGAGCAGTACTTC
TRBJ1-1,many,.,TRBV4-3,CASSQDFQGNTEAFF,TGCGCCAGCAGCCAAGATTTTCAGGGGAACACTGAAGCTTTCTTT
TRBJ2-2,many,.,TRBV6-2/TRBV6-3,CASSYFGDNTGELFF,TGTGCCAGCAGTTACTTCGGTGACAACACCGGGGAGCTGTTTTTT
TRBJ2-3,many,TRBD2,TRBV6-4,CASSEGLDSDTQYF,TGTGCCAGCAGTGAGGGACTAGACTCAGATACGCAGTATTTT
TRBJ2-4,many,TRBD1,TRBV5-1,CASSSGQGKSKNIQYF,TGCGCCAGCAGCTCGGGACAGGGGAAGTCCAAAAACATTCAGTACTTC